The clone carrying this T cell receptor beta chain was seen at least ten times. Antigen unknown. CDR1 and CDR2 from the germline V gene are MGHRA and YSYEKL. The CDR3 is made up of 16 amino acids. The ends lost 0 bases at V and 7 bases at J; junction bases unmatched: 6. The data are from a study of CD8 T cells in ankylosing spondylitis. The study, taken as a whole, reports: As reported, disease-linked clones showed significant enrichment in matched ankylosing spondylitis synovial fluid.

TCRdb reprocessed the 5' RACE reads via MiXCR and lists one record per CDR3 protein. The sample consists of around 130,000 distinct CDR3 sequences, about 6.4% of them appearing once. The rearrangement uses TRBV4-1 and TRBJ2-1; TRBD2 agrees at 10 bases. Input material: blood, either unsorted or a sorted T cell fraction (not recorded which). The receptor was derived from a male donor with ankylosing spondylitis or in good health (not recorded which). Written as DNA, the CDR3 is TGCGCCAGCAGCCAAGATCGTGATAGCGGGAGGAATGAGCAGTTCTTC. Amino acid sequence: CASSQDRDSGRNEQFF.